Listed below are T cell receptor beta chains from one sample, sequenced in a study of shared clonotypes between healthy human individuals. Profiled with immunoSEQ multiplex PCR; TCRdb holds only in-frame clones, not every one. The sample includes nearly 2 million clones, 85% to 95% of them seen just once. Input material: naive CD8+ T cells sorted from blood. The receptors were gathered from a man between 18 and 29 years old in good health. The CDR3 runs from the conserved cysteine through the conserved F or W. D genes are given only for firm matches. The size field is filled for only some rows; it gives once, few, many or a size class.

D gene: TRBD1; J gene: TRBJ1-1; V gene: TRBV5-1; clone size: NA; CDR3 DNA: TGCGCCAGCAGCTTGTCCGGACAGGGGGCCGATGAAGCTTTCTTT; CDR3 protein: CASSLSGQGADEAFF
D gene: NA; J gene: TRBJ1-1; V gene: TRBV6-1; clone size: NA; CDR3 DNA: TGTGCCAGCAGTGACAGGGCCGTTGCTGAAGCTTTCTTT; CDR3 protein: CASSDRAVAEAFF
D gene: NA; J gene: TRBJ2-7; V gene: TRBV4-1; clone size: NA; CDR3 DNA: TGCGCCAGCAGCCAAGATAATTTCCAGGGACTTACCTACGAGCAGTACTTC; CDR3 protein: CASSQDNFQGLTYEQYF
D gene: NA; J gene: TRBJ2-1; V gene: TRBV7-6; clone size: NA; CDR3 DNA: TGTGCCAGCAGCGTCGGGGGTAATGAGCAGTTCTTC; CDR3 protein: CASSVGGNEQFF
D gene: NA; J gene: TRBJ2-7; V gene: TRBV4-2; clone size: NA; CDR3 DNA: TGTGCCAGCAGCCAAGATGAGACAGCGCCGTGGGACGAGCAGTACTTC; CDR3 protein: CASSQDETAPWDEQYF
D gene: NA; J gene: TRBJ2-7; V gene: TRBV27; clone size: NA; CDR3 DNA: TGTGCCAGCAGTTTCACCGGGACGGCCTACGAGCAGTACTTC; CDR3 protein: CASSFTGTAYEQYF
D gene: NA; J gene: TRBJ1-6; V gene: TRBV4-1; clone size: NA; CDR3 DNA: TGCGCCAGCAGCCAAGATAGGGAAAGCTCCTATAATTCACCCCTCCACTTT; CDR3 protein: CASSQDRESSYNSPLHF
D gene: NA; J gene: TRBJ2-7; V gene: TRBV27; clone size: NA; CDR3 DNA: TGTGCCAGCAGTTTAGTGCAGGGTTCTTACGAGCAGTACTTC; CDR3 protein: CASSLVQGSYEQYF
D gene: NA; J gene: TRBJ2-2; V gene: TRBV6-6; clone size: NA; CDR3 DNA: TGTGCCAGCAGTTATAGTCAGGGTGGGGACACCGGGGAGCTGTTTTTT; CDR3 protein: CASSYSQGGDTGELFF
D gene: NA; J gene: TRBJ1-1; V gene: TRBV5-1; clone size: NA; CDR3 DNA: TGCGCCAGCAGCTTCGAAGAGGGGGTGAACACTGAAGCTTTCTTT; CDR3 protein: CASSFEEGVNTEAFF
D gene: NA; J gene: TRBJ2-2; V gene: TRBV27; clone size: NA; CDR3 DNA: TGTGCCAGCAGTTTTGGTACCTCCACCGGGGAGCTGTTTTTT; CDR3 protein: CASSFGTSTGELFF
D gene: NA; J gene: TRBJ2-7; V gene: TRBV5-1; clone size: NA; CDR3 DNA: TGCGCCAGCAGCTTCGTGACAGAAGGCTACGAGCAGTACTTC; CDR3 protein: CASSFVTEGYEQYF
D gene: TRBD2; J gene: TRBJ2-7; V gene: TRBV10-1; clone size: NA; CDR3 DNA: TGCGCCAGCAGTGAGCCCCATAGCGGGAACCACGAGCAGTACTTC; CDR3 protein: CASSEPHSGNHEQYF
D gene: NA; J gene: TRBJ2-7; V gene: TRBV4-3; clone size: once; CDR3 DNA: TGCGCCAGCAGCCGGCAAGCATTTTCCGGACAGGGAAGGACTAGTAAGAAAAAGGAGCAGTACTTC; CDR3 protein: CASSRQAFSGQGRTSKKKEQYF
D gene: TRBD1; J gene: TRBJ1-1; V gene: TRBV7-9; clone size: NA; CDR3 DNA: TGTGCCAGCAGCTTAGTGTCAGGGGGTGCTGAAGCTTTCTTT; CDR3 protein: CASSLVSGGAEAFF
D gene: NA; J gene: TRBJ2-6; V gene: TRBV7-9; clone size: NA; CDR3 DNA: TGTGCCAGCAGCTTAGGACGGCTCTCTGGGGCCAACGTCCTGACTTTC; CDR3 protein: CASSLGRLSGANVLTF
D gene: TRBD1; J gene: TRBJ1-4; V gene: TRBV13; clone size: once; CDR3 DNA: TGTGCCAGCAGCGTAAGGACAGGAAGTGCGGAAAAACTGTTTTTT; CDR3 protein: CASSVRTGSAEKLFF